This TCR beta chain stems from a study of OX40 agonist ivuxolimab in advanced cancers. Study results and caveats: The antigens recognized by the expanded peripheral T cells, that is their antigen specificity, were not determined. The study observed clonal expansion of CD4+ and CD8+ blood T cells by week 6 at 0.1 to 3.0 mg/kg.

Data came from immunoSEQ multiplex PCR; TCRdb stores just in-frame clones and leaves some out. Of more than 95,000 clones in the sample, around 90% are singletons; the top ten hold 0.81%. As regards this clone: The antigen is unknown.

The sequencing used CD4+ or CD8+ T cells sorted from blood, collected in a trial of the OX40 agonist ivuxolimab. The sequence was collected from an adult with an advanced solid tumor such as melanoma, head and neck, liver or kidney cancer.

CDR3: CASSLGAAERGGGYTF. Written as DNA, the CDR3 is TGTGCCAGCAGCTTAGGGGCGGCGGAAAGGGGTGGTGGCTACACCTTC. This chain links TRBV7-9 with TRBJ1-2; a possible D gene is TRBD1 (5 bases). This CDR3 contains 16 residues. Deletions cut 1 base from V and 7 bases from J, with 19 bases between. Germline assignment: CDR1 SEHNR and CDR2 FQNEAQ (reference sequence).